This is a list of T cell receptor beta chains from one sample in a study of blood T cell repertoires in COVID-19. Data came from immunoSEQ multiplex PCR; TCRdb stores just in-frame clones and leaves some out. In the table there are over 95,000 clones, approximately 90% of which are singletons. The sample comprised peripheral blood. These receptors originate from a human donor with acute or convalescent COVID-19. The donor label of this sample is uncertain. CDR3s include the opening cysteine and the closing phenylalanine or tryptophan. The D gene is left open where the match is weak. Size values are once, few and many counts, or a class for expanded clones, and some rows have none.

size	V	J	D	CDR3	DNA
NA	TRBV2	TRBJ2-1	NA	CASTSFTVEQFF	TGTGCCAGCACCAGTTTTACCGTTGAGCAGTTCTTC
NA	TRBV7-2	TRBJ2-4	TRBD2	CASSSFGGGDRAKNIQYF	TGTGCCAGCAGCTCTTTTGGCGGGGGGGATAGGGCCAAAAACATTCAGTACTTC
NA	TRBV7-8	TRBJ1-5	NA	CASSLAGAGAQPQHF	TGTGCCAGCAGCCTCGCGGGGGCAGGGGCCCAGCCCCAGCATTTT
NA	TRBV15	TRBJ1-1	NA	CATSSRVVTEAFF	TGTGCCACCAGCAGCAGGGTTGTCACTGAAGCTTTCTTT
NA	TRBV18	TRBJ1-4	TRBD1	CASSLRQGATNEKLFF	TGTGCCAGCTCACTCCGACAGGGTGCAACTAATGAAAAACTGTTTTTT
NA	TRBV18	TRBJ2-2	TRBD2	CASSPRVREGTGELFF	TGTGCCAGCTCACCACGCGTGCGGGAGGGGACCGGGGAGCTGTTTTTT
NA	TRBV6-6	TRBJ2-7	NA	CASSRDKAYEQYF	TGTGCCAGCAGCCGGGACAAAGCCTACGAGCAGTACTTC
NA	TRBV7-2	TRBJ1-6	NA	CASSLGRAYNSPLHF	TGTGCCAGCAGCTTGGGCAGGGCTTATAATTCACCCCTCCACTTT
NA	TRBV7-9	TRBJ1-2	NA	CASSLGGGAIPYTF	TGTGCCAGCAGCTTAGGTGGGGGGGCGATCCCCTACACCTTC
NA	TRBV7-9	TRBJ1-2	TRBD1	CASSLEGGGYGYTF	TGTGCCAGCAGCTTAGAAGGGGGCGGCTATGGCTACACCTTC
NA	TRBV24-1	TRBJ1-5	NA	CATSGARYQPQHF	TGTGCCACCAGTGGGGCCAGATATCAGCCCCAGCATTTT
NA	TRBV19	TRBJ1-1	TRBD1	CASLKSGQGSEAFF	TGTGCCAGTCTAAAATCGGGACAGGGCTCTGAAGCTTTCTTT
NA	TRBV4-1	TRBJ2-7	NA	CASSQVEAYEQYF	TGCGCCAGCAGCCAAGTCGAGGCCTACGAGCAGTACTTC
NA	TRBV28	TRBJ2-7	TRBD1	CASSGTVTYEQYF	TGTGCCAGCAGTGGGACAGTAACCTACGAGCAGTACTTC
few	TRBV28	TRBJ1-5	NA	CASSLGSLNQPQHF	TGTGCCAGCAGTTTAGGCAGTCTGAATCAGCCCCAGCATTTT
NA	TRBV19	TRBJ2-1	TRBD1	CASSSTGTGAYNEQFF	TGTGCCAGTAGTTCCACCGGGACAGGGGCCTACAATGAGCAGTTCTTC
once	TRBV7-6	TRBJ1-5	TRBD1	CASSLAPGQGNNQPQHF	TGTGCCAGCAGCTTGGCCCCGGGACAGGGTAACAATCAGCCCCAGCATTTT
NA	TRBV11-2	TRBJ1-1	TRBD1	CASSFPRQGRFTEAFF	TGTGCCAGCAGCTTCCCCCGACAGGGGAGGTTCACTGAAGCTTTCTTT
NA	TRBV6-5	TRBJ1-2	NA	CASSSNYGYTF	TGTGCCAGCAGCAGTAACTATGGCTACACCTTC
NA	TRBV7-8	TRBJ2-3	NA	CASSLALAFTDTQYF	TGTGCCAGCAGCTTAGCGCTAGCGTTCACAGATACGCAGTATTTT
few	TRBV5-1	TRBJ1-6	NA	CASSLVRGSGISPLHF	TGCGCCAGCAGCTTGGTCAGGGGTTCGGGGATTTCACCCCTCCACTTT
few	TRBV9	TRBJ2-1	TRBD2	CASSPSPGTSGYNEQFF	TGTGCCAGCAGCCCCTCCCCCGGGACTAGCGGTTACAATGAGCAGTTCTTC
NA	TRBV12-3/TRBV12-4	TRBJ1-1	NA	CASRMEDAEAFF	TGTGCCAGCAGGATGGAGGACGCTGAAGCTTTCTTT
NA	TRBV6-1	TRBJ1-5	NA	CASSESRGLLSYSNQPQHF	TGTGCCAGCAGTGAATCCAGGGGCCTCCTTTCTTATAGCAATCAGCCCCAGCATTTT
NA	TRBV28	TRBJ1-1	NA	CASRPAGASMNTEAFF	TGTGCCAGCCGACCCGCAGGGGCCTCTATGAACACTGAAGCTTTCTTT
NA	TRBV19	TRBJ1-6	TRBD1	CATGGQGNSPLHF	TGTGCCACTGGAGGACAGGGGAATTCACCCCTCCACTTT
NA	TRBV30	TRBJ2-3	NA	CAWSEYGQGTQYF	TGTGCCTGGAGTGAGTATGGGCAGGGGACGCAGTATTTT
NA	TRBV7-3	TRBJ1-3	TRBD1	CASSLMGQGLDTIYF	TGTGCCAGCAGCTTAATGGGACAGGGATTGGACACCATATATTTT
NA	TRBV5-1	TRBJ1-4	TRBD1	CASSQTGGYEKLFF	TGCGCCAGCAGCCAGACAGGGGGTTATGAAAAACTGTTTTTT
NA	TRBV28	TRBJ2-7	TRBD1	CASSLATGGSEQYF	TGTGCCAGCAGTTTAGCGACAGGGGGCTCCGAGCAGTACTTC
NA	TRBV5-4	TRBJ2-5	NA	CASSLYGTPGTQYF	TGTGCCAGCAGCTTGTATGGGACACCCGGGACCCAGTACTTC
NA	TRBV7-9	TRBJ1-2	NA	CASTPQGHYGYTF	TGTGCCAGCACCCCCCAGGGGCACTATGGCTACACCTTC
NA	TRBV6-5	TRBJ1-3	TRBD1	CASSPGTGPRNTIYF	TGTGCCAGCAGCCCCGGGACAGGCCCGAGAAACACCATATATTTT
NA	TRBV29-1	TRBJ1-2	NA	CSVGQRGGGGYTF	TGCAGCGTTGGGCAGAGGGGGGGTGGTGGCTACACCTTC
NA	TRBV21-1	TRBJ2-2	NA	CAPRGGNGSRQGGNNTGELFF	TGTGCCCCGCGGGGCGGCAATGGGAGTCGACAGGGGGGAAATAACACCGGGGAGCTGTTTTTT
NA	TRBV11-1	TRBJ1-2	NA	CASSLGSTAYTF	TGTGCCAGCAGCTTAGGTTCGACAGCCTACACCTTC
once	TRBV5-5	TRBJ2-1	NA	CASSLLDFQGDEQFF	TGTGCCAGCAGCTTATTGGACTTCCAAGGCGATGAGCAGTTCTTC
NA	TRBV28	TRBJ2-1	NA	CASSSIRTYFDGNEQFF	TGTGCCAGCAGCTCAATCAGGACTTATTTCGATGGCAATGAGCAGTTCTTC
once	TRBV7-9	TRBJ2-6	NA	CASSPPRGSGANVLTF	TGTGCCAGCAGCCCCCCCCGGGGCTCTGGGGCCAACGTCCTGACTTTC
NA	TRBV19	TRBJ1-2	NA	CASSIVPGGVYGYTF	TGTGCCAGTAGTATAGTCCCGGGGGGGGTCTATGGCTACACCTTC
NA	TRBV28	TRBJ1-2	TRBD1	CASRKSGTDSGYTF	TGTGCCAGCAGAAAATCCGGGACAGATAGTGGCTACACCTTC